The 21 T cell receptor beta chains given below trace back to one sample, sequenced in a study of early T cells in non-severe SARS-CoV-2 infection. TCRdb reanalysed the 5' RACE reads using MiXCR and keeps one entry per CDR3 protein. Here the sample spans more than 85,000 distinct CDR3 sequences, around 13% being singletons. The specimen comprised whole blood, sampled at baseline. These TCRs come from an adult who was a healthcare worker with PCR-confirmed SARS-CoV-2 infection or an uninfected control (not recorded which).

This rearrangement joins TRBV21-1 to TRBJ2-3; the table names TRBD1, a call not compared with the DNA. TRBV21-1 is a pseudogene. CDR3 length: 15 amino acids. Written as DNA, the CDR3 is TGTGCCAGCCCAGCTACAGGGTTTGGGGCAGATACGCAGTATTTT. The encoded protein is CASPATGFGADTQYF.

The genes are TRBV2 and TRBJ1-6; no reliable D call. The V gene's germline CDR1 is SNHLY and CDR2 FYNNEI. V was cut by 2 bases and J by 6 bases, with 11 bases left in between. The CDR3 has 15 amino acids. CDR3 DNA sequence: TGTGCCAGCAGTGAATCTGGGGTACCTAATTCACCCCTCCACTTT. Translated: CASSESGVPNSPLHF.

This clonotype was seen a handful of times. The chain couples TRBV7-9 to TRBJ2-7; 7 bases map to TRBD1. Germline CDR1 and CDR2: SEHNR and FQNEAQ (reference sequence). V lost 5 bases and J lost 3; bases outside the gene matches: 7. This CDR3 has 14 amino acids. CDR3 in amino acids: CASSPRTGIYEQYF. The DNA of the CDR3 is TGTGCCAGCAGCCCGCGGACAGGAATCTACGAGCAGTACTTC. Together with reference TRBV7-9 and TRBJ2-7, the CDR3 gives the full variable domain: DTGVSQNPRHKITKRGQNVTFRCDPISEHNRLYWYRQTLGQGPEFLTYFQNEAQLEKSRLLSDRFSAERPKGSFSTLEIQRTEQGDSAMYLCASSPRTGIYEQYFGPGTRLTVT.

The chain links TRBV28 to TRBJ2-5; tentative D call: TRBD1 (5 bases). The CDR3 has 14 residues. V was trimmed by 5 bases and J by 5 bases, leaving 15 bases between them. Looked up from germline, CDR1 is MDHEN and CDR2 is SYDVKM. The CDR3 bases are TGTGCCAGCAGTAGGACAATCATTGAGGAGACCCAGTACTTC. This translates into CASSRTIIEETQYF.

This clonotype was seen ten or more times. The chain employs TRBV6-5 and TRBJ1-1; D call uncertain. CDR1 and CDR2 from the germline V gene are MNHEY and SVGAGI. The CDR3 consists of 13 residues. V was clipped by 0 bases and J by 7 bases, with 9 bases between them. CDR3 sequence (DNA): TGTGCCAGCAGTTACTCGAGTGGAAATGAAGCTTTCTTT. Its translation is CASSYSSGNEAFF.

This clonotype was found a few times. V gene TRBV9 combines with J gene TRBJ2-1, with unresolved D. V dropped 0 bases and J dropped 8 bases, with 9 bases sitting between them. The CDR3 totals 13 residues. The germline gives CDR1 SGDLS, CDR2 YYNGEE. CDR3 loop: CASSVATTYEQFF. The CDR3, as DNA: TGTGCCAGCAGCGTAGCTACTACCTATGAGCAGTTCTTC.

This clonotype was picked up many times. CDR3 coding DNA: TGTGCCTGGAGTCTATCGACTGGGGGCTATGGCTACACCTTC. Translating it yields CAWSLSTGGYGYTF. V is TRBV30 and J is TRBJ1-2; D may be TRBD1 (5 bases). Deletions cut 2 bases from V and 4 bases from J, with 14 bases between. The germline CDR1 and CDR2 sequences are GTSNPN and SVGIG (reference sequence). This CDR3 contains 14 residues.

The J gene is TRBJ1-4, the V gene TRBV4-1; TRBD1 aligns across 9 bases. V was pared by 2 bases and J by 8 bases, with 3 bases of the junction left unmatched. CDR3 length: 14 amino acids. CDR1 is MGHRA, CDR2 YSYEKL, per germline. The CDR3, as DNA: TGCGCCAGCAGCCAACCGGGACAGGGAGAAAAACTGTTTTTT. Amino acids: CASSQPGQGEKLFF.

This clonotype was observed many times. V and J are TRBV12-3 or TRBV12-4 and TRBJ2-7; the D gene is possibly TRBD1 (6 bases). With 6 bases removed from V and 7 bases from J, the gap between germline ends came to 19 bases. The CDR3 consists of 14 residues. The CDR3 bases are TGTGCCAGCAGCTCAGGACAGCGAGAGGGGGAGCAGTACTTC. Translating it yields CASSSGQREGEQYF.

The J gene is TRBJ2-3, the V gene TRBV3-1, with D perhaps assigned TRBD1 or TRBD2 (5 bases each). CDR3 length: 16 amino acids. Trimming pared 3 bases from V and 4 bases from J, leaving 17 bases between. Germline-derived CDR1 and CDR2 are LGHDT and YNNKEL (reference sequence). The CDR3 is CASSQRGPDGPDTQYF. The DNA of the CDR3 is TGTGCCAGCAGCCAGAGGGGACCTGACGGACCAGATACGCAGTATTTT.

This chain uses TRBV5-1 with TRBJ1-2; 7 bases line up with TRBD1. Germline values: CDR1 SGHRS, CDR2 YFSETQ. The CDR3 is made up of 14 amino acids. The J segment lost 3 bases and the V segment lost 0 bases, leaving 2 bases of the junction unmatched. CDR3 DNA: TGCGCCAGCAGCTTGGCCGGGACAGACTATGGCTACACCTTC. Amino acid sequence: CASSLAGTDYGYTF.

In its sample, this clonotype was seen a few times. The chain uses TRBV20-1 and TRBJ1-3; no reliable D call. Germline V gives CDR1 DFQATT, CDR2 SNEGSKA (reference sequence). V lost 5 bases to trimming and J lost 4 bases, with 15 bases between them. CDR3 length: 14 residues. CDR3 nucleotide sequence: TGCAGTGCTTCGGACCACCGTACCGGAAACACCATATATTTT. This translates into CSASDHRTGNTIYF.

J is TRBJ1-1 and V is TRBV5-1; tentatively, D is TRBD1 (6 bases). V was trimmed by 2 bases and J by 1 base, leaving 12 bases between them. The CDR3 has 15 residues. Germline CDR1 is SGHRS and CDR2 is YFSETQ. This CDR3 reads CASSFNGGRNTEAFF. For the CDR3, the DNA is TGCGCCAGCAGCTTTAACGGGGGCCGGAACACTGAAGCTTTCTTT.

The sample holds many counts of this clonotype. The chain recombines TRBV27 with TRBJ1-6; D ambiguous. The CDR3 runs 16 residues. Looked up from germline, CDR1 is MNHEY and CDR2 is SMNVEV (reference sequence). V lost 4 bases, J lost 5 bases, and 15 bases lay in between. CDR3 DNA: TGTGCCAGCAGTTCCTTGACGGGAGCGAATAATTCACCCCTCCACTTT. It translates to CASSSLTGANNSPLHF.

The genes are TRBV20-1 and TRBJ2-2; TRBD1 might be the D (6 bases). The CDR3 is 14 residues long. V gave up 6 bases and J gave up 3 bases, with 14 bases separating them. Looked up from germline, CDR1 is DFQATT and CDR2 is SNEGSKA (reference sequence). The CDR3 nucleotides are TGCAGTGCAACCCGGACAGACTACACCGGGGAGCTGTTTTTT. Translation gives CSATRTDYTGELFF.

This chain's CDR3 is CASSLVLEQYF. The CDR3, as DNA: TGTGCCAGCAGCCTAGTCCTCGAGCAGTACTTC. The J gene is TRBJ2-7, the V gene TRBV7-9; D ambiguous. The V gene lost 5 bases and the J gene lost 6 bases, with 8 bases spanning the gap. The length of the CDR3 is 11 residues. CDR1 is SEHNR and CDR2 is FQNEAQ in the germline V gene (reference sequence). Full variable domain (remainder filled in from reference TRBV7-9 and TRBJ2-7): DTGVSQNPRHKITKRGQNVTFRCDPISEHNRLYWYRQTLGQGPEFLTYFQNEAQLEKSRLLSDRFSAERPKGSFSTLEIQRTEQGDSAMYLCASSLVLEQYFGPGTRLTVT.

In its sample, this clonotype was seen many times. The chain joins TRBV10-3 to TRBJ2-7; tentatively, D is TRBD1 (6 bases). The germline V and J ends were trimmed by 2 bases and 2 bases, with 19 bases remaining between them. This CDR3 contains 17 residues. Looked up from germline, CDR1 is ENHRY and CDR2 is SYGVKD. CDR3 sequence reads: CAISEQTWDTSTYEQYF. The CDR3 DNA is TGTGCCATCAGTGAGCAGACTTGGGACACCTCTACCTACGAGCAGTACTTC.

DNA for the CDR3: TGTGCCAGCAGCACGATCTTCACTGAAGCTTTCTTT. This translates into CASSTIFTEAFF. V and J are TRBV21-1 and TRBJ1-1. TRBV21-1 is annotated as a pseudogene. The CDR3 loop spans 12 amino acids.

V and J are TRBV27 and TRBJ2-7; the match to TRBD1 covers 9 bases. V shed 2 bases, J shed 0 bases, and the junction held 5 bases outside the gene matches. CDR3 length: 16 amino acids. Germline CDR1 is MNHEY and CDR2 is SMNVEV (reference sequence). The CDR3 region is CASSLGGQGGSYEQYF. The CDR3 nucleotides are TGTGCCAGCAGTTTAGGGGGACAGGGAGGCTCCTACGAGCAGTACTTC.

This clonotype has at least ten counts. The V gene is TRBV21-1, the J gene TRBJ2-7; TRBD1 is taken as the D call from the table, unchecked against the DNA. TRBV21-1 is described as a pseudogene. The CDR3 runs 15 residues. CDR3 bases: TGTGCCAGCAGCAGGAGGACAGGGGCCTCCTACGAGCAGTACTTC. As protein: CASSRRTGASYEQYF.

The chain is built from TRBV11-2 and TRBJ2-5; D possibly corresponds to TRBD2 (6 bases). The CDR3 length is 13 residues. CDR1 and CDR2 from the germline V gene are SGHAT and FQNNGV. The V end was cut by 5 bases, the J end by 9 bases, with 16 bases between. The CDR3 DNA reads TGTGCCAGCAGCCAGGGACTTGGGGAGGCCCAGTACTTC. It encodes CASSQGLGEAQYF.